These 25 T cell receptor beta chains came from one sample sequenced in a study of blood T cell repertoires in COVID-19. Profiled with immunoSEQ multiplex PCR; TCRdb holds only in-frame clones, not every one. The sample yields about 150,000 clones, around 83% seen once. Sequences were obtained from peripheral blood. The receptors originated from a woman aged 60-75 years with COVID-19, enrolled during active disease.

V gene TRBV7-3 combines with J gene TRBJ2-1; D is uncertain. V was cut by 5 bases and J by 8 bases, with 19 bases left in between. CDR1 and CDR2 (germline): SGHTA, FQGTGA. The CDR3 has 15 amino acids. As DNA, the CDR3 is TGTGCCAGCAGCCTCAGGAACCCCCAATTCGATGAGCAGTTCTTC. The encoded protein is CASSLRNPQFDEQFF.

This sequence joins TRBV5-4 and TRBJ1-1, with TRBD1 identical over 8 bases. The germline V gene encodes CDR1 SGHNT and CDR2 YYREEE (reference sequence). The CDR3 loop spans 13 amino acids. The V and J ends lost 2 bases and 9 bases, in that order; junction bases with no gene match: 6. In DNA, the CDR3 is TGTGCCAGCAGCTTAGGGACAGGTTCTAAAGCTTTCTTT. Translating gives CASSLGTGSKAFF.

The chain has TRBV10-3 and TRBJ2-5, with 10 positions matching TRBD2. With 0 bases clipped from V and 5 bases from J, the junction kept 6 bases outside the gene matches. Per the germline V gene, CDR1 is ENHRY and CDR2 is SYGVKD. The CDR3 has 16 amino acids. For the CDR3, the DNA is TGTGCCATCAGTGAGTCGGGAGCGGGAGGGCGGGAGACCCAGTACTTC. Amino acids: CAISESGAGGRETQYF.

V gene TRBV20-1 combines with J gene TRBJ1-5; D is undetermined. Germline V lookup: CDR1 DFQATT, CDR2 SNEGSKA (reference sequence). The CDR3 sequence is 12 residues long. V was pared by 3 bases and J by 1 base, with 4 bases between. The CDR3 is CSASQSNQPQHF. CDR3 nucleotide sequence: TGCAGTGCTAGTCAGAGCAATCAGCCCCAGCATTTT.

The genes are TRBV10-3 and TRBJ1-5; D not resolved. From germline, CDR1 is ENHRY and CDR2 SYGVKD. The V gene lost 3 bases and the J gene lost 1 base, with 7 bases spanning the gap. CDR3 length equals 14 residues. CDR3 sequence (DNA): TGTGCCATCAGTGAAGACAACAGCAATCAGCCCCAGCATTTT. This codes for CAISEDNSNQPQHF.

The chain is built from TRBV18 and TRBJ1-2, with D possibly matching TRBD1 (6 bases). V lost 0 bases to trimming and J lost 7 bases, with 9 bases between them. The CDR3 length is 13 residues. Germline CDR1 and CDR2: KGHSH and LQKENI. CDR3 sequence: CASSPPTGFGYTF. The CDR3 DNA sequence: TGTGCCAGCTCACCACCAACAGGGTTTGGCTACACCTTC.

This chain links TRBV7-8 with TRBJ2-7; D gene ambiguous. CDR1 and CDR2 (germline): SGHVS, FQNEAQ. The germline V and J ends were trimmed by 5 bases and 2 bases, with 10 bases remaining between them. The CDR3 runs to 13 residues. CDR3 amino acids: CASSPDTAYEQYF. CDR3 DNA sequence: TGTGCCAGCAGCCCCGACACAGCCTACGAGCAGTACTTC.

The genes are TRBV7-8 and TRBJ1-5; weak D call: TRBD1 (5 bases). The CDR3 length is 15 residues. Trimming removed 6 bases at V and 6 bases at J, with 18 bases between. Germline V gene lookup returns CDR1 SGHVS and CDR2 FQNEAQ. The CDR3 nucleotides read TGTGCCAGCAGACCAAAGACGGGGGGTGGTCAGCCCCAGCATTTT. Amino acid sequence: CASRPKTGGGQPQHF.

The chain combines TRBV6-5 with TRBJ1-1, with a weak D call TRBD1 (6 bases). The CDR3 length is 14 residues. Trimming removed 7 bases from V and 4 bases from J, with 16 bases in between. The germline V gene encodes CDR1 MNHEY and CDR2 SVGAGI. The CDR3 nucleotides are TGTGCCAGCACTCAACAGGGCCCGGGCACTGAAGCTTTCTTT. Amino acid sequence: CASTQQGPGTEAFF.

This clone occurred once. The chain has TRBV24-1 and TRBJ1-2, with TRBD1 as a possible D gene (6 bases). Germline V gives CDR1 KGHDR, CDR2 SFDVKD. The CDR3 has 15 residues. V lost 4 bases, J lost 1 base, and 12 bases lay in between. CDR3 region: CATSDPQGFNYGYTF. CDR3 DNA sequence: TGTGCCACCAGTGACCCCCAGGGGTTTAACTATGGCTACACCTTC.

This clone was counted a few times. The J gene is TRBJ1-2, the V gene TRBV10-3; D is perhaps TRBD1 (6 bases). The CDR3 is made up of 15 amino acids. V was cut by 0 bases and J by 6 bases, with 14 bases left in between. Germline V CDR1 and CDR2: ENHRY, SYGVKD. The CDR3 reads CAISESVTGSDGYTF. CDR3 bases: TGTGCCATCAGTGAGTCGGTAACAGGGTCGGATGGCTACACCTTC.

The chain combines TRBV7-9 with TRBJ2-7, with 7 positions matching TRBD2. This CDR3 comprises 15 residues. The V segment lost 5 bases and the J segment 7 bases; nucleotides outside the gene matches: 14. CDR1 and CDR2 from the germline V gene are SEHNR and FQNEAQ (reference sequence). The CDR3 protein is CASSPSGTTSSEQYF. The CDR3 coding sequence is TGTGCCAGCAGCCCCTCCGGGACGACTAGCTCTGAGCAGTACTTC.

This clone was counted a single time. The chain recombines TRBV7-6 with TRBJ2-3; 11 bases are shared with TRBD1. This CDR3 comprises 16 residues. V lost 5 bases to trimming and J lost 1 base; unmatched junction nucleotides: 5. CDR1 and CDR2 (germline): SGHVS, FNYEAQ. The CDR3 DNA reads as TGTGCCAGCAGCCCCACGGGACAGGGGGGCACAGATACGCAGTATTTT. Protein product: CASSPTGQGGTDTQYF.

V gene TRBV19 combines with J gene TRBJ2-5; a weak D match, TRBD2 (6 bases). Germline CDR1 reads LNHDA; CDR2 reads SQIVND (reference sequence). This CDR3 contains 11 residues. Trimming stripped 6 bases from V and 9 bases from J, with 11 bases between. The CDR3 here is CASRAGGAQYF. The CDR3 DNA reads TGTGCCAGTAGGGCAGGCGGGGCCCAGTACTTC. The whole variable domain, remainder taken from reference TRBV19 and TRBJ2-5, is DGGITQSPKYLFRKEGQNVTLSCEQNLNHDAMYWYRQDPGQGLRLIYYSQIVNDFQKGDIAEGYSVSREKKESFPLTVTSAQKNPTAFYLCASRAGGAQYFGPGTRLLVL.

The chain carries TRBV19 and TRBJ2-1; D might be TRBD1 (8 bases). CDR1 LNHDA and CDR2 SQIVND come from the germline V gene (reference sequence). V was pared by 3 bases and J by 5 bases, with 20 bases between. The CDR3 totals 17 residues. In DNA, the CDR3 is TGTGCCAGTAGTATCCTGGGAGGGACAGGAACTAACAATGAGCAGTTCTTC. Translation: CASSILGGTGTNNEQFF.

The genes are TRBV29-1 and TRBJ1-5; D is undetermined. The CDR3 length is 12 residues. V was cut by 5 bases and J by 4 bases, with 9 bases left in between. CDR1 and CDR2 from the germline V gene are SQVTM and ANQGSEA. CDR3 nucleotides: TGCAGCGTTAAATCCAGGAATCAGCCCCAGCATTTT. This encodes CSVKSRNQPQHF. The full variable domain, its missing parts supplied by reference TRBV29-1 and TRBJ1-5, is SAVISQKPSRDICQRGTSLTIQCQVDSQVTMMFWYRQQPGQSLTLIATANQGSEATYESGFVIDKFPISRPNLTFSTLTVSNMSPEDSSIYLCSVKSRNQPQHFGDGTRLSIL.

V usage is TRBV18 and J usage is TRBJ2-2, with 8 bases identical to TRBD2. Germline V gives CDR1 KGHSH, CDR2 LQKENI. Trimming took 3 bases from V and 7 from J; bases not matched to a gene: 10. The CDR3 contains 16 residues. The DNA of the CDR3 is TGTGCCAGCTCACCGGACAGCGGGAGAAACGGCGGGGAGCTGTTTTTT. As protein: CASSPDSGRNGGELFF. The whole variable domain, filled in from reference TRBV18 and TRBJ2-2, reads NAGVMQNPRHLVRRRGQEARLRCSPMKGHSHVYWYRQLPEEGLKFMVYLQKENIIDESGMPKERFSAEFPKEGPSILRIQQVVRGDSAAYFCASSPDSGRNGGELFFGEGSRLTVL.

This clone was seen once. The gene calls are TRBV3-1 (or the pseudogene TRBV3-2) and TRBJ1-5; D gene unclear. Trimming left V 1 base short and J 3 bases short, with 7 bases between. This CDR3 has 14 residues. Germline V gene lookup returns CDR1 LGHDT and CDR2 YNNKEL (reference sequence). The CDR3 bases are TGTGCCAGCAGCCAAGGGGCCCACAATCAGCCCCAGCATTTT. Translation: CASSQGAHNQPQHF.

This chain uses TRBV4-2 with TRBJ2-1; 15 nucleotides agree with TRBD2. V was clipped by 0 bases and J by 6 bases; unmatched bases: 9. Germline V gene lookup returns CDR1 LGHNA and CDR2 YNFKEQ. This CDR3 spans 19 amino acids. The CDR3 sequence is CASSQDGTSGRRALNEQFF. The DNA of the CDR3 is TGTGCCAGCAGCCAAGATGGGACTAGCGGGAGGAGGGCCCTCAATGAGCAGTTCTTC.

The J gene is TRBJ1-3, the V gene TRBV6-5; D is possibly TRBD1 (6 bases). Germline V lookup: CDR1 MNHEY, CDR2 SVGAGI. V was trimmed by 6 bases and J by 1 base, leaving 7 bases between them. This CDR3 is 13 amino acids long. This chain's CDR3 is CASSRGSGNTIYF. CDR3 nucleotides: TGTGCCAGCAGCAGGGGTTCTGGAAACACCATATATTTT.

The J gene is TRBJ1-1, the V gene TRBV6-5; D gene uncertain. The V gene lost 4 bases and the J gene lost 5 bases, with 8 bases spanning the gap. Germline lookup yields CDR1 MNHEY and CDR2 SVGAGI. This CDR3 spans 12 amino acids. CDR3 protein: CASSSLITEAFF. CDR3 nucleotide sequence: TGTGCCAGCAGTTCCTTAATTACTGAAGCTTTCTTT.

This chain links TRBV5-6 with TRBJ1-5; 9 nucleotides agree with TRBD1. J lost 2 bases, V lost 5 bases, and 8 bases had no gene match. Germline V gene sequence: CDR1 SGHDT, CDR2 YYEEEE. The CDR3 is 16 amino acids. The CDR3 sequence: CASRNRGLGGNQPQHF. In DNA form, the CDR3 reads TGTGCCAGCAGGAACAGGGGGCTTGGTGGCAATCAGCCCCAGCATTTT.

The rearrangement uses TRBV14 and TRBJ1-3; tentative D call: TRBD1 (6 bases). The CDR3 runs 15 residues. Germline CDR1 SGHDN, CDR2 FVKESK. Trimming shortened V by 3 bases and J by 2 bases, and 11 bases separated the two germline ends. The CDR3 sequence is CASSQRSGAGNTIYF. DNA for the CDR3: TGTGCCAGCAGCCAGAGATCAGGGGCTGGAAACACCATATATTTT.

This chain links TRBV19 with TRBJ1-5; a weak D match, TRBD1 (5 bases). Germline assignment: CDR1 LNHDA and CDR2 SQIVND (reference sequence). This CDR3 has 13 residues. Between the trimmed V and J ends, which lost 7 bases and 3 bases, there was a span of 10 bases. The CDR3 is CASKDTINQPQHF. For the CDR3, the DNA is TGTGCCAGTAAGGACACCATCAATCAGCCCCAGCATTTT.

V and J are TRBV30 and TRBJ1-6; the match to TRBD1 covers 10 bases. Germline V gives CDR1 GTSNPN, CDR2 SVGIG (reference sequence). The CDR3 sequence is 13 residues long. The J segment lost 6 bases and the V segment lost 5 bases, leaving 1 base of the junction unmatched. CDR3 protein: CAWGDRGNSPLHF. The DNA of the CDR3 is TGTGCCTGGGGGGACAGGGGTAATTCACCCCTCCACTTT.